Presented here are 28 T cell receptor beta chains from one specimen sequenced in a study of beta chain features in type 1 diabetes. The study reverse transcribed the entire isolated RNA, so it sequenced expressed TCRB transcripts. Assay used: immunoSEQ multiplex PCR; TCRdb lists only in-frame clones, some missing. The sample carries 150,000 to 170,000 clones, less than 9.5% recorded once. Material for sequencing was central memory CD4+ T cells from blood. The receptors stem from a man in his late teens or twenties in good health.

The chain combines TRBV5-6 with TRBJ1-2; TRBD1 agrees at 7 bases. Germline values: CDR1 SGHDT, CDR2 YYEEEE. The CDR3 runs 13 residues. Trimming at V came to 3 bases and at J to 8 bases, leaving 7 bases not matched to a gene. The CDR3 DNA reads as TGTGCCAGCAGCTCGATACAGGGGAACGGCTACACCTTC. Its protein is CASSSIQGNGYTF.

This clone was seen a few times. J is TRBJ1-2 and V is TRBV28; weak D call: TRBD1 (6 bases). V lost 5 bases, J lost 7 bases, and 17 bases lay in between. Germline V CDR1 and CDR2: MDHEN, SYDVKM. The CDR3 runs 14 residues. CDR3 in amino acids: CASSPQGRGFGYTF. The CDR3 bases are TGTGCCAGCAGTCCACAGGGACGAGGCTTTGGCTACACCTTC.

This clone showed up just a few times. The V gene is TRBV30, the J gene TRBJ2-7; a possible D gene is TRBD2 (6 bases). There are 10 residues in the CDR3. Germline CDR1 is GTSNPN and CDR2 is SVGIG (reference sequence). V lost 7 bases and J 7 bases, leaving 11 bases between the germline ends. CDR3 loop: CAYRRGEQYF. CDR3 sequence (DNA): TGTGCCTACCGCCGGGGGGAGCAGTACTTC.

This clone showed up just a few times. The genes are TRBV5-6 and TRBJ1-2, with 7 bases identical to TRBD1. The CDR3 has 14 amino acids. The germline CDR1 and CDR2 sequences are SGHDT and YYEEEE. The junction had 13 bases not matched to a gene; V was cut back by 6 bases and J by 8 bases. Written as DNA, the CDR3 is TGTGCCAGCACCAAGGGACAGCCTTCCCTGGGCTACACCTTC. This encodes CASTKGQPSLGYTF. The whole variable domain, remainder taken from reference TRBV5-6 and TRBJ1-2, is DAGVTQSPTHLIKTRGQQVTLRCSPKSGHDTVSWYQQALGQGPQFIFQYYEEEERQRGNFPDRFSGHQFPNYSSELNVNALLLGDSALYLCASTKGQPSLGYTFGSGTRLTVV.

The chain is built from TRBV5-1 and TRBJ2-3; TRBD2 agrees at 8 bases. The V gene's germline CDR1 is SGHRS and CDR2 YFSETQ. V lost 4 bases, J lost 2 bases, and 6 bases stayed unmatched. The CDR3 sequence is 15 residues long. CDR3 residues: CASSPAGAITDTQYF. The CDR3 DNA reads as TGCGCCAGCAGCCCAGCGGGGGCGATCACAGATACGCAGTATTTT.

This clone was seen a handful of times. The CDR3, as DNA: TGTGCCAGTAGTCCGCAAGACTCGAACACTGAAGCTTTCTTT. Amino acid sequence: CASSPQDSNTEAFF. The chain couples TRBV19 to TRBJ1-1; D not resolved. The CDR3 runs 14 residues. Trimming stripped 5 bases from V and 1 base from J, with 11 bases between. From germline, CDR1 is LNHDA and CDR2 SQIVND (reference sequence).

CDR3 amino acids: CASSTLGTGTAENHTF. DNA for the CDR3: TGTGCCAGCAGTACACTGGGAACCGGGACAGCTGAGAACCACACCTTC. The chain combines TRBV28 with TRBJ1-2; 7 bases match TRBD1. The V segment lost 5 bases and the J segment 12 bases; nucleotides outside the gene matches: 21. The CDR3 runs 16 residues. CDR1 is MDHEN, CDR2 SYDVKM, per germline.

This clone has just a few counts. The chain uses TRBV7-9 and TRBJ1-2; D is unclear. CDR3 length: 15 amino acids. The V and J ends lost 1 base and 3 bases respectively, with 12 bases between them. Germline CDR1 and CDR2: SEHNR and FQNEAQ (reference sequence). In nucleotides, the CDR3 is TGTGCCAGCAGCTTAGGAGATGGAGCCTACTATGGCTACACCTTC. Protein product: CASSLGDGAYYGYTF. The full variable domain, completed using reference TRBV7-9 and TRBJ1-2, is DTGVSQNPRHKITKRGQNVTFRCDPISEHNRLYWYRQTLGQGPEFLTYFQNEAQLEKSRLLSDRFSAERPKGSFSTLEIQRTEQGDSAMYLCASSLGDGAYYGYTFGSGTRLTVV.

The V call is TRBV9, the J call TRBJ2-1; TRBD1 matches 9 bases. V shed 5 bases, J shed 9 bases, and the junction held 9 bases outside the gene matches. The CDR3 totals 14 residues. CDR1 is SGDLS, CDR2 YYNGEE, per germline. CDR3 loop: CASRQGATTGEQFF. In nucleotides, the CDR3 is TGTGCCAGCAGACAGGGGGCCACCACGGGTGAGCAGTTCTTC.

This chain links TRBV28 with TRBJ2-1; TRBD2 matches 10 bases. The CDR3 length is 16 residues. V shed 4 bases and J 3 bases; nucleotides not matched to a gene: 6. Per the germline V gene, CDR1 is MDHEN and CDR2 is SYDVKM. Here the CDR3 DNA reads TGTGCCAGCAGTTCAGGAGCGGGAGGGTTCTACAATGAGCAGTTCTTC. Translation gives CASSSGAGGFYNEQFF.

CDR3 in amino acids: CASSQTRLAGDEQYF. Here the CDR3 DNA reads TGCGCCAGCAGCCAAACAAGACTAGCGGGGGACGAGCAGTACTTC. The chain employs TRBV4-1 and TRBJ2-5, with 12 bases lining up with TRBD2. The better agreement between TRBJ2-7 and the DNA end casts doubt on the J call. The CDR3 loop spans 15 amino acids. Germline-derived CDR1 and CDR2 are MGHRA and YSYEKL.

This clone showed up just a few times. This chain connects TRBV30 to TRBJ1-5; D is unclear. Trimming shortened V by 0 bases and J by 1 base, and 7 bases separated the two germline ends. The V gene's germline CDR1 is GTSNPN and CDR2 SVGIG (reference sequence). CDR3 length: 14 amino acids. Written as DNA, the CDR3 is TGTGCCTGGAGTGTATCGGGGAGCAATCAGCCCCAGCATTTT. This sequence encodes CAWSVSGSNQPQHF.

The V gene is TRBV9, the J gene TRBJ2-3; 7 bases are shared with TRBD2. The CDR3 contains 18 residues. Germline V lookup: CDR1 SGDLS, CDR2 YYNGEE. Trimming took 0 bases from V and 3 from J; bases not matched to a gene: 13. The CDR3 sequence is CASSVGRALAGVTDTQYF. In DNA form, the CDR3 reads TGTGCCAGCAGCGTAGGACGAGCCCTCGCGGGGGTAACAGATACGCAGTATTTT.

There are a few counts of this clone. The gene calls are TRBV9 and TRBJ1-2, with no clear D. CDR1 SGDLS and CDR2 YYNGEE come from the germline V gene. V shed 0 bases and J shed 5 bases, with 5 bases lying between them. This CDR3 is 12 amino acids long. CDR3 in DNA: TGTGCCAGCAGCGTAGATAAATATGGCTACACCTTC. It encodes CASSVDKYGYTF.

This clone was detected only a few times. The rearrangement links TRBV2 to TRBJ2-5; 7 nucleotides match TRBD1. The last part of the DNA fits TRBJ2-7 better; the J call may be wrong. Germline CDR1 SNHLY, CDR2 FYNNEI. The CDR3 loop spans 12 amino acids. The chain's CDR3 is CAFRDSSYEQYF. The DNA for the CDR3 is TGTGCCTTTCGGGACAGTTCCTACGAGCAGTACTTC.

The V gene is TRBV18, the J gene TRBJ1-2; 7 bases line up with TRBD1. The V and J ends lost 3 bases and 9 bases, in that order; junction bases with no gene match: 13. Germline V gene sequence: CDR1 KGHSH, CDR2 LQKENI. The CDR3 covers 15 residues. CDR3 nucleotide sequence: TGTGCCAGCTCACCTTTAACAGGGGATACTTTTAGCTACACCTTC. This translates into CASSPLTGDTFSYTF.

V usage is TRBV15 and J usage is TRBJ2-7, with TRBD1 as a possible D gene (6 bases). The CDR3 sequence is 18 residues long. Per the germline V gene, CDR1 is LNHNV and CDR2 is YYDKDF (reference sequence). The V and J ends lost 3 bases and 0 bases respectively, with 21 bases between them. The CDR3 sequence: CATSRRKNRDIRSYEQYF. Here the CDR3 DNA reads TGTGCCACCAGCAGGCGGAAAAACCGGGACATCCGCTCCTACGAGCAGTACTTC. Variable domain in full (rest from reference TRBV15 and TRBJ2-7): DAMVIQNPRYQVTQFGKPVTLSCSQTLNHNVMYWYQQKSSQAPKLLFHYYDKDFNNEADTPDNFQSRRPNTSFCFLDIRSPGLGDTAMYLCATSRRKNRDIRSYEQYFGPGTRLTVT.

As for this clone: At the DNA level, this CDR3 is encoded by other sequences in the same sample as well. The V and J genes are TRBV5-1 and TRBJ2-5; the D gene is possibly TRBD2 (5 bases). The CDR3 extends over 14 amino acids. V gave up 4 bases and J gave up 1 base, with 11 bases separating them. Germline V gene data show CDR1 as SGHRS and CDR2 as YFSETQ. Written as DNA, the CDR3 is TGCGCCAGCAGCCCAGGACTTCTCCAAGAGACCCAGTACTTC. Protein: CASSPGLLQETQYF.

This clone was seen a handful of times. The chain uses TRBV25-1 and TRBJ1-4; 7 bases are shared with TRBD1. V shed 2 bases and J 6 bases; nucleotides not matched to a gene: 3. Per germline, CDR1 MGHDK and CDR2 SYGVNS. The CDR3 length is 14 residues. Written as DNA, the CDR3 is TGTGCCAGCAGTGAACACAGGGGAGATGAAAAACTGTTTTTT. It translates to CASSEHRGDEKLFF.

This clone was recorded many times. The rearrangement uses TRBV29-1 and TRBJ2-7; TRBD1 agrees at 11 bases. V shed 3 bases, J shed 2 bases, and the junction held 6 bases outside the gene matches. The CDR3 loop spans 15 amino acids. Germline CDR1 SQVTM, CDR2 ANQGSEA. The CDR3 protein is CSVDRPGQGAYEQYF. In DNA, the CDR3 is TGCAGCGTTGATCGCCCGGGACAGGGGGCCTACGAGCAGTACTTC.

The rearrangement uses TRBV5-1 and TRBJ1-4; D is uncertain. There are 15 residues in the CDR3. Germline CDR1 is SGHRS and CDR2 is YFSETQ. The ends were cut back, 2 bases at V and 0 bases at J, with 8 bases in the middle. The CDR3 here is CASSLTGTTNEKLFF. CDR3 in DNA: TGCGCCAGCAGCTTAACGGGAACAACTAATGAAAAACTGTTTTTT.

This clone was detected a few times. V usage is TRBV7-2 and J usage is TRBJ1-5; tentatively, D is TRBD1 (5 bases). V was trimmed by 5 bases and J by 6 bases, leaving 8 bases between them. Germline values: CDR1 SGHTA, CDR2 FQGNSA. The CDR3 totals 12 residues. CDR3 residues: CASSPGSQPQHF. Here the CDR3 DNA reads TGTGCCAGCAGCCCAGGGTCTCAGCCCCAGCATTTT. The variable domain in full, with the rest retrieved from reference TRBV7-2 and TRBJ1-5, is GAGVSQSPSNKVTEKGKDVELRCDPISGHTALYWYRQSLGQGLEFLIYFQGNSAPDKSGLPSDRFSAERTGGSVSTLTIQRTQQEDSAVYLCASSPGSQPQHFGDGTRLSIL.

This clone was observed a handful of times. The rearrangement links TRBV7-9 to TRBJ2-7; 10 bases map to TRBD2. Per germline, CDR1 SEHNR and CDR2 FQNEAQ (reference sequence). The CDR3 runs to 15 residues. V gave up 2 bases and J gave up 3 bases; unmatched junction bases: 4. The CDR3 DNA follows: TGTGCCAGCAGCTTACGGGCTAGCGGGAGCTACGAGCAGTACTTC. Protein product: CASSLRASGSYEQYF.

This clone was recorded a few times. The chain is built from TRBV19 and TRBJ1-1; 8 bases map to TRBD1. The CDR3 runs 19 residues. CDR1 and CDR2 from the germline V gene are LNHDA and SQIVND (reference sequence). After removal of 5 bases from V and 4 bases from J, the junction contained 21 bases not matched to a gene. The CDR3 DNA is TGTGCCAGTAGTGCTCTCAGGGGGCGAACAGGTCACCGTGCCACTGAAGCTTTCTTT. Protein sequence: CASSALRGRTGHRATEAFF.

The chain carries TRBV4-3 and TRBJ1-3; 7 nucleotides agree with TRBD1. Germline CDR1 LGHNA, CDR2 YSLEER. The CDR3 is 17 amino acids. V lost 5 bases and J lost 0; bases outside the gene matches: 10. CDR3 sequence (DNA): TGCGCCAGCAGCGCGGGACAGCCTGACTTCTCTGGAAACACCATATATTTT. This gives the protein CASSAGQPDFSGNTIYF.

CDR3 nucleotides: TGTGCCAGCAGCCAAGAGTGGGGAACAGGGGTAACCTACGAGCAGTACTTC. Protein sequence: CASSQEWGTGVTYEQYF. V is TRBV4-2 and J is TRBJ2-7; TRBD1 agrees at 7 bases. Looked up from germline, CDR1 is LGHNA and CDR2 is YNFKEQ. V was clipped by 0 bases and J by 2 bases; unmatched bases: 10. The CDR3 runs to 17 residues.

The sample holds a few counts of this clone. The chain links TRBV7-2 to TRBJ1-2; TRBD1 matches at 9 bases. The CDR3 is 14 residues long. Germline V gene sequence: CDR1 SGHTA, CDR2 FQGNSA. J lost 7 bases, V lost 4 bases, and 7 bases had no gene match. The CDR3 region is CASSYRQGEGGYTF. The CDR3, as DNA: TGTGCCAGCAGCTACCGACAGGGGGAGGGTGGCTACACCTTC.

This clone was found a few times. This chain uses TRBV5-4 with TRBJ2-1; TRBD1 aligns across 12 bases. The CDR3 has 15 residues. Germline V gives CDR1 SGHNT, CDR2 YYREEE (reference sequence). Losses at the gene ends were 2 bases for V and 6 bases for J; bases not matched to a gene: 3. CDR3 amino acids: CASSFGTGGFNEQFF. As DNA, the CDR3 is TGTGCCAGCAGCTTCGGGACAGGGGGCTTCAATGAGCAGTTCTTC.